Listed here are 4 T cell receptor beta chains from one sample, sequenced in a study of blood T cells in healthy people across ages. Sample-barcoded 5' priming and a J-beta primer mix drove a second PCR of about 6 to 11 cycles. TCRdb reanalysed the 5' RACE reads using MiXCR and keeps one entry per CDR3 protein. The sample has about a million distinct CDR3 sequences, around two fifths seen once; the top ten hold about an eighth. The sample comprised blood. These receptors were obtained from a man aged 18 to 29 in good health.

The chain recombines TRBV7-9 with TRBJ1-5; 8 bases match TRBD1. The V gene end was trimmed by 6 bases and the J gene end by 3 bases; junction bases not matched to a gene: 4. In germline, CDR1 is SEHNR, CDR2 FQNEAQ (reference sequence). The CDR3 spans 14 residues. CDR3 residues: CASRSGGTNQPQHF. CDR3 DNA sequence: TGTGCCAGCAGATCAGGGGGCACCAATCAGCCCCAGCATTTT.

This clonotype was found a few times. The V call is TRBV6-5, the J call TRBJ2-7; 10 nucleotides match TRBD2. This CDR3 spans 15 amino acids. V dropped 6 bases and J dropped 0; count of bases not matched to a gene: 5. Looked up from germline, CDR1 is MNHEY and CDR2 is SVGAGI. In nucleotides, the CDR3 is TGTGCCAGCAGCAAAACTAGCGGGGCCTCCTACGAGCAGTACTTC. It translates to CASSKTSGASYEQYF.

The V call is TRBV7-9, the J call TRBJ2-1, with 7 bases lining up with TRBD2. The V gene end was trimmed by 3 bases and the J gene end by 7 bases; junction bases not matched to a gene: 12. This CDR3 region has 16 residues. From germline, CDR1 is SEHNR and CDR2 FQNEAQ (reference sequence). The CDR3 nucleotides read TGTGCCAGCAGCTTCAGACTAGCTCCGTTTCGGAATGAGCAGTTCTTC. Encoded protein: CASSFRLAPFRNEQFF. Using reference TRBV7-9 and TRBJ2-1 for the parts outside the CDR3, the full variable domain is DTGVSQNPRHKITKRGQNVTFRCDPISEHNRLYWYRQTLGQGPEFLTYFQNEAQLEKSRLLSDRFSAERPKGSFSTLEIQRTEQGDSAMYLCASSFRLAPFRNEQFFGPGTRLTVL.

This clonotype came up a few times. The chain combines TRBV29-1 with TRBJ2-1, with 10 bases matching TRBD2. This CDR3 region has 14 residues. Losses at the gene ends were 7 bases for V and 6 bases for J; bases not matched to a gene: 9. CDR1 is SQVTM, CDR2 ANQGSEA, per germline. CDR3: CSGTLAGVSNEQFF. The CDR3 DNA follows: TGCAGCGGGACCCTAGCGGGGGTCAGCAATGAGCAGTTCTTC.